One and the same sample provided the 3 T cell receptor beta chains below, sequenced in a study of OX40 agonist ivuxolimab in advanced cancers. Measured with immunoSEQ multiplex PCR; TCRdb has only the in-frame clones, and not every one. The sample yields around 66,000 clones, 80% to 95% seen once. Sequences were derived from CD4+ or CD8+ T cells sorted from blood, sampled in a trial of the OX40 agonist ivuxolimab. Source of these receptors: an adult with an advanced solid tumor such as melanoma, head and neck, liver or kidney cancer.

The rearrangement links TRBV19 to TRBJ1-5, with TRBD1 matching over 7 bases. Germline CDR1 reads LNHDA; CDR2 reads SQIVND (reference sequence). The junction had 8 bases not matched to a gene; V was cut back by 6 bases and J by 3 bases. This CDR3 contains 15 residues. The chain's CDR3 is CASRGQATLNQPQHF. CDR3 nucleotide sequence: TGTGCCAGTAGAGGACAGGCCACCCTCAATCAGCCCCAGCATTTT.

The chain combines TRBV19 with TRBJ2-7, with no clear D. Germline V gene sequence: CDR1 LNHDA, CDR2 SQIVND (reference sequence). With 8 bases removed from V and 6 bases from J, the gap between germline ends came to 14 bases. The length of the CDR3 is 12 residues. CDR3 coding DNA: TGTGCCAGTTCGGTTCCAGGTTTCGAGCAGTACTTC. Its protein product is CASSVPGFEQYF.

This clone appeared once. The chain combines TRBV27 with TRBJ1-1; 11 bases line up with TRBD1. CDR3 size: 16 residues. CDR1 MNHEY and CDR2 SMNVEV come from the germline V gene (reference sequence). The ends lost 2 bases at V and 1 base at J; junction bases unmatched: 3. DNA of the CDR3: TGTGCCAGCAGTTTAAACGGACAGGGGGCGAACACTGAAGCTTTCTTT. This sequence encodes CASSLNGQGANTEAFF.